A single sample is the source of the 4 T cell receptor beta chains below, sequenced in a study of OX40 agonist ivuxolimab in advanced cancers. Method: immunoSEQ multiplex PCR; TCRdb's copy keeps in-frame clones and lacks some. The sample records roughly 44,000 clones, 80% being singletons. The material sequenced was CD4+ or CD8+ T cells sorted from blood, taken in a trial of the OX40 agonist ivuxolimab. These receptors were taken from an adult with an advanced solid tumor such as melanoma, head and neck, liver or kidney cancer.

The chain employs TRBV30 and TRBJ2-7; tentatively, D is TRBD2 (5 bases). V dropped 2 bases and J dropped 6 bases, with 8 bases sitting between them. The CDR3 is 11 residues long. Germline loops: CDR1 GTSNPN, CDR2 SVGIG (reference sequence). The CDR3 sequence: CAWSPGGEQYF. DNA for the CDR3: TGTGCCTGGAGTCCAGGAGGCGAGCAGTACTTC.

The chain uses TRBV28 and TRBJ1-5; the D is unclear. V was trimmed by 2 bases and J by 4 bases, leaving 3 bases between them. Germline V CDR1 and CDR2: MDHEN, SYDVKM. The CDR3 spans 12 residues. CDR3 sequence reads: CASSLRNQPQHF. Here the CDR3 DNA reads TGTGCCAGCAGTTTAAGGAATCAGCCCCAGCATTTT.

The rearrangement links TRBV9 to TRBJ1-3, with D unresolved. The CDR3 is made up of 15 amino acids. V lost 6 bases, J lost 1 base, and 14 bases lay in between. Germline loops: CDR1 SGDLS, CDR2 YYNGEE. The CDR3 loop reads CASTFSGSSGNTIYF. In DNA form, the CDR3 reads TGTGCCAGCACCTTCTCCGGGAGTTCTGGAAACACCATATATTTT. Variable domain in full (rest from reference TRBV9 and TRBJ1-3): DSGVTQTPKHLITATGQRVTLRCSPRSGDLSVYWYQQSLDQGLQFLIQYYNGEERAKGNILERFSAQQFPDLHSELNLSSLELGDSALYFCASTFSGSSGNTIYFGEGSWLTVV.

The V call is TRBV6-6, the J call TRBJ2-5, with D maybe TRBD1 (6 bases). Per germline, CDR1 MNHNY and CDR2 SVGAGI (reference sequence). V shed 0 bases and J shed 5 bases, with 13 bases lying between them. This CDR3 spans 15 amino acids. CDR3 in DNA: TGTGCCAGCAGTTACTCGCAGGGGCTTAGGGAGACCCAGTACTTC. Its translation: CASSYSQGLRETQYF.